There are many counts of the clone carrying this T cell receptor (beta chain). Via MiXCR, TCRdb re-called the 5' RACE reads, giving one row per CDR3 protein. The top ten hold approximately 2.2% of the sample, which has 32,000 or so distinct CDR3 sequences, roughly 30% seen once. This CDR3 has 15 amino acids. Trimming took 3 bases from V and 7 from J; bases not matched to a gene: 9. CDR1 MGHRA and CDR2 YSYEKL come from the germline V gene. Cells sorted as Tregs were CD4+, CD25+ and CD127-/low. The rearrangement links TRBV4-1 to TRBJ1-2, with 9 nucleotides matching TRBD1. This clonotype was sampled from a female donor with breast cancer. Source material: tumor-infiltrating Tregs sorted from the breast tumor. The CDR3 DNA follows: TGCGCCAGCAGCCACGAACAGGGGGCGCAAGGTGGCTACACCTTC. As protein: CASSHEQGAQGGYTF.